This TCR beta chain originates from a study of early stage breast cancer tumors. Study background: Average read coverage per sample was around 10-fold.

Regarding the study as a whole: Compared with adjacent normal breast, tumors showed 2.5 to 3-fold denser, more clonal T cells. Functional markers like CD4, CD8 and FOXP3 were missed in bulk sequencing.

Some clones are missing from TCRdb's copy, which holds only in-frame ones; the method was immunoSEQ multiplex PCR. This table holds about 14,000 clones, around 84% found once. This clone has more than one count but fewer than ten. Its specificity is not known. This TCR derives from a person younger than 45 with breast cancer. Sequenced: normal breast tissue next to the tumor.

The CDR3 spells CASSEKSYGYTF. The CDR3 coding sequence is TGTGCCAGCAGCGAAAAGAGCTATGGCTACACCTTC. This chain joins TRBV2 and TRBJ1-2; D is uncertain. The CDR3 spans 12 residues. Germline V gives CDR1 SNHLY, CDR2 FYNNEI. V was shortened by 6 bases and J by 4 bases, with 9 bases between the two germline ends.